These 15 T cell receptor beta chains came from one sample sequenced in a study of T cell changes during pregnancy in multiple sclerosis. Profiled with immunoSEQ multiplex PCR; TCRdb holds only in-frame clones, not every one. The table shows approximately 21,000 clones, with about 89% occurring only once. This material consisted of CD8+ T cells from peripheral blood mononuclear cells, taken in the first trimester of pregnancy. The receptors come from a female donor with multiple sclerosis, enrolled in a pregnancy study.

J is TRBJ2-7 and V is TRBV27; 8 positions agree with TRBD1. The junction had 4 bases not matched to a gene; V was cut back by 5 bases and J by 4 bases. The germline V gene encodes CDR1 MNHEY and CDR2 SMNVEV (reference sequence). The CDR3 sequence is 13 residues long. The CDR3 loop is CASSPWTGYEQYF. In DNA, the CDR3 is TGTGCCAGCAGTCCATGGACAGGGTACGAGCAGTACTTC.

The genes are TRBV4-1 and TRBJ2-7, with 7 nucleotides matching TRBD2. This CDR3 comprises 16 residues. Germline trimming cut 1 base from V and 1 base from J; bases unmatched to any gene: 7. From germline, CDR1 is MGHRA and CDR2 YSYEKL. For the CDR3, the DNA is TGCGCCAGCAGCCAAGGGTCCGGGACTACTTCCTACGAGCAGTACTTC. Protein sequence: CASSQGSGTTSYEQYF.

A single count supports this clone. The chain uses TRBV28 and TRBJ2-1; 15 bases agree with TRBD2. After removal of 6 bases from V and 2 bases from J, the junction contained 5 bases not matched to a gene. CDR3 length equals 17 residues. Germline V gene sequence: CDR1 MDHEN, CDR2 SYDVKM. CDR3 coding DNA: TGTGCCAGCAGCTGGACTAGCGGGAGGGAGACCTACAATGAGCAGTTCTTC. Protein: CASSWTSGRETYNEQFF. Full variable domain (remainder filled in from reference TRBV28 and TRBJ2-1): DVKVTQSSRYLVKRTGEKVFLECVQDMDHENMFWYRQDPGLGLRLIYFSYDVKMKEKGDIPEGYSVSREKKERFSLILESASTNQTSMYLCASSWTSGRETYNEQFFGPGTRLTVL.

This clone was seen only once. The chain links TRBV29-1 to TRBJ2-7; D is undetermined. Germline V CDR1 and CDR2: SQVTM, ANQGSEA. V shed 0 bases and J shed 1 base, with 13 bases lying between them. This CDR3 comprises 15 residues. The CDR3 DNA follows: TGCAGCGTTGAAGACCCCTTCGAAGAGTCCTACGAGCAGTACTTC. Protein: CSVEDPFEESYEQYF.

This chain uses TRBV30 with TRBJ2-1; 9 nucleotides match TRBD2. CDR3 length: 12 residues. V shed 5 bases, J shed 6 bases, and the junction held 2 bases outside the gene matches. CDR1 GTSNPN and CDR2 SVGIG come from the germline V gene (reference sequence). The chain's CDR3 is CAWGLASNEQFF. For the CDR3, the DNA is TGTGCCTGGGGACTAGCGTCCAATGAGCAGTTCTTC.

The V gene is TRBV7-2, the J gene TRBJ2-2; the match to TRBD1 covers 7 bases. Trimming removed 6 bases from V and 1 base from J; junction bases left unmatched: 8. Germline CDR1 is SGHTA and CDR2 is FQGNSA. CDR3 length: 16 amino acids. In DNA, the CDR3 is TGTGCCAGCAGACCACAGGGGACACAGAACACCGGGGAGCTGTTTTTT. This codes for CASRPQGTQNTGELFF.

This clone has only one observation. V usage is TRBV4-1 and J usage is TRBJ2-7, with a possible D match to TRBD2 (6 bases). Germline V gene lookup returns CDR1 MGHRA and CDR2 YSYEKL. Deletions cut 0 bases from V and 2 bases from J, with 14 bases between. CDR3 size: 16 residues. CDR3 nucleotides: TGCGCCAGCAGCCAAGATCGGAGGACTACCGCCTACGAGCAGTACTTC. Translated: CASSQDRRTTAYEQYF.

This chain connects TRBV2 to TRBJ2-3, with 13 nucleotides matching TRBD2. The CDR3 contains 17 residues. Germline trimming cut 3 bases from V and 3 bases from J; bases unmatched to any gene: 6. Germline values: CDR1 SNHLY, CDR2 FYNNEI. DNA of the CDR3: TGTGCCAGCAGTGACGAGGAGGGACTAGCGGGAACAGATACGCAGTATTTT. This gives the protein CASSDEEGLAGTDTQYF. Using reference TRBV2 and TRBJ2-3 for the parts outside the CDR3, the full variable domain is EPEVTQTPSHQVTQMGQEVILRCVPISNHLYFYWYRQILGQKVEFLVSFYNNEISEKSEIFDDQFSVERPDGSNFTLKIRSTKLEDSAMYFCASSDEEGLAGTDTQYFGPGTRLTVL.

The chain joins TRBV6-5 to TRBJ2-7; D uncertain. The V gene's germline CDR1 is MNHEY and CDR2 SVGAGI. Deletions cut 4 bases from V and 2 bases from J, with 3 bases between. This CDR3 comprises 11 residues. DNA of the CDR3: TGTGCCAGCAGTTTTACCTACGAGCAGTACTTC. This gives the protein CASSFTYEQYF.

The chain joins TRBV13 to TRBJ2-7; TRBD2 might be the D (6 bases). Per the germline V gene, CDR1 is PRHDT and CDR2 is FYEKMQ (reference sequence). The V end lost 5 bases, the J end lost 2 bases, and 13 bases lay between the germline ends. CDR3 length: 14 residues. CDR3: CASSTRDFPYEQYF. The CDR3 nucleotides read TGTGCCAGCAGCACCCGGGACTTTCCCTACGAGCAGTACTTC.

This chain uses TRBV27 with TRBJ2-1, with D possibly matching TRBD1 (5 bases). Trimming shortened V by 4 bases and J by 8 bases, and 9 bases separated the two germline ends. The CDR3 is made up of 12 amino acids. Germline-derived CDR1 and CDR2 are MNHEY and SMNVEV (reference sequence). CDR3 nucleotide sequence: TGTGCCAGCAGTTACCAGGGTGATGAGCAGTTCTTC. Amino acid sequence: CASSYQGDEQFF.

The genes are TRBV6-5 and TRBJ1-1, with 8 bases matching TRBD1. V lost 9 bases and J lost 10; bases outside the gene matches: 7. The germline gives CDR1 MNHEY, CDR2 SVGAGI. The CDR3 runs to 11 residues. CDR3 bases: TGTGCCAGTACAGGGGGTGGGGGAGCTTTCTTT. Translating it yields CASTGGGGAFF.

The V and J genes are TRBV29-1 and TRBJ2-2; 7 nucleotides align to TRBD1. Germline V gene data show CDR1 as SQVTM and CDR2 as ANQGSEA. This CDR3 contains 14 residues. Trimming removed 1 base from V and 2 bases from J; junction bases left unmatched: 1. In DNA form, the CDR3 reads TGCAGCGTTGAAGGACAGGGAAACACCGGGGAGCTGTTTTTT. Its translation is CSVEGQGNTGELFF.

This chain links TRBV4-3 with TRBJ2-1; 12 bases fit TRBD2. In germline, CDR1 is LGHNA, CDR2 YSLEER. V lost 5 bases and J lost 4; bases outside the gene matches: 6. CDR3 size: 16 residues. The CDR3 sequence is CASSKGLAGVYNEQFF. CDR3 nucleotides: TGCGCCAGCAGCAAGGGACTAGCGGGCGTGTACAATGAGCAGTTCTTC.

This clone occurred once. The rearrangement uses TRBV5-6 and TRBJ2-1; the D is unclear. Germline V lookup: CDR1 SGHDT, CDR2 YYEEEE. The V end lost 2 bases, the J end lost 0 bases, and 9 bases lay between the germline ends. The CDR3 extends over 15 amino acids. The CDR3, as DNA: TGTGCCAGCAGCTTCGCGACTCCCTCCTACAATGAGCAGTTCTTC. Translating it yields CASSFATPSYNEQFF.